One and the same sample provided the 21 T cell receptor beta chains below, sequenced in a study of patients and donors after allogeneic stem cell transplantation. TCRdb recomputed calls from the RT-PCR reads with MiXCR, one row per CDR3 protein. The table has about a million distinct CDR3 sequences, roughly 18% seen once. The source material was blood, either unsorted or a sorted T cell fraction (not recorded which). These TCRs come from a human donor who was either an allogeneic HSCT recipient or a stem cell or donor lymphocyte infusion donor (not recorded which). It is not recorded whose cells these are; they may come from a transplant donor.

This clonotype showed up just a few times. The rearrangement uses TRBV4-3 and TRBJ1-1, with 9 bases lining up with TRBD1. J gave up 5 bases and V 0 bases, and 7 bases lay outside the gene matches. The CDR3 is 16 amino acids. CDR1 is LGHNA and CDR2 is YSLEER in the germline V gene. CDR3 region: CASSQDYGGQGTEAFF. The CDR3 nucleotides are TGCGCCAGCAGCCAAGATTACGGCGGACAGGGGACTGAAGCTTTCTTT.

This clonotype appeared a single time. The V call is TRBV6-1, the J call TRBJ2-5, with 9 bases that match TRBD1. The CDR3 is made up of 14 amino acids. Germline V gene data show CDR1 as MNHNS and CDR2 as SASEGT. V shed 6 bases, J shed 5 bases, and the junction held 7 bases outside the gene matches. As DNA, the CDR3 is TGTGCCAGCAGCCCTACAGGGGGCGATGAGACCCAGTACTTC. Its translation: CASSPTGGDETQYF.

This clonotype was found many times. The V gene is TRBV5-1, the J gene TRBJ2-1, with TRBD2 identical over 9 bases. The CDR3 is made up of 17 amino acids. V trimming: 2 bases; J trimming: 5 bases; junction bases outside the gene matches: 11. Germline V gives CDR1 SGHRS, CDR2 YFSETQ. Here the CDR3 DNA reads TGCGCCAGCAGCTTAGGAGGGCTAGCGGGGACCAACAATGAGCAGTTCTTC. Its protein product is CASSLGGLAGTNNEQFF.

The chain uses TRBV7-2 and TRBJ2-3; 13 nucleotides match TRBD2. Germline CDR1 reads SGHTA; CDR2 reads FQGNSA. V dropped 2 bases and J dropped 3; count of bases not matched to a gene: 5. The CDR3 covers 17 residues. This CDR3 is CASSLRTSGGLTDTQYF. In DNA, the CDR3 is TGTGCCAGCAGCTTACGGACTAGCGGGGGTTTAACAGATACGCAGTATTTT.

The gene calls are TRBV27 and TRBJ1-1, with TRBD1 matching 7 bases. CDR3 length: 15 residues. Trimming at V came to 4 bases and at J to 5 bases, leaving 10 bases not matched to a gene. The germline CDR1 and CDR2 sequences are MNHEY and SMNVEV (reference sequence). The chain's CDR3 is CASSSKYRGPTEAFF. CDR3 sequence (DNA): TGTGCCAGCAGTTCGAAATACAGGGGACCGACTGAAGCTTTCTTT.

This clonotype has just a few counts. CDR3 residues: CASSLTDHGNTIYF. The CDR3 nucleotides are TGTGCCAGCAGTTTAACTGACCATGGAAACACCATATATTTT. V gene TRBV27 combines with J gene TRBJ1-3; D unclear. CDR1 is MNHEY, CDR2 SMNVEV, per germline (reference sequence). The CDR3 has 14 amino acids. V was cut by 2 bases and J by 3 bases, with 8 bases left in between.

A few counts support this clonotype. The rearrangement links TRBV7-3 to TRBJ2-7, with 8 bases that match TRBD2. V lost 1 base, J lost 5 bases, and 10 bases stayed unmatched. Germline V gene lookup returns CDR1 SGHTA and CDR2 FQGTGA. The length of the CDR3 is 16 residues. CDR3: CASSLRRGGPPHEQYF. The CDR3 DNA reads TGTGCCAGCAGCTTAAGGCGCGGGGGGCCTCCTCACGAGCAGTACTTC.

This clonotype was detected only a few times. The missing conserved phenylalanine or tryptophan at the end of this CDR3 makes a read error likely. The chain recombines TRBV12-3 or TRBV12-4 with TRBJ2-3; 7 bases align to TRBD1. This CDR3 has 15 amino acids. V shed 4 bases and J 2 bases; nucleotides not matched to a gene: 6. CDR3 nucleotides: TGTGCCAGCAGTTCGGGACAGAAATACACAGATACGCAGTATTAT. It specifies CASSSGQKYTDTQYY.

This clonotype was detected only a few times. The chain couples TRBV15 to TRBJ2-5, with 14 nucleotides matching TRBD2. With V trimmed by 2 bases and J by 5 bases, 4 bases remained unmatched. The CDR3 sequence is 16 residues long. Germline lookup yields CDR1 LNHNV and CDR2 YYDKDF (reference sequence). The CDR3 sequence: CATSRPGLAGEETQYF. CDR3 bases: TGTGCCACCAGCAGACCGGGACTAGCGGGAGAGGAGACCCAGTACTTC.

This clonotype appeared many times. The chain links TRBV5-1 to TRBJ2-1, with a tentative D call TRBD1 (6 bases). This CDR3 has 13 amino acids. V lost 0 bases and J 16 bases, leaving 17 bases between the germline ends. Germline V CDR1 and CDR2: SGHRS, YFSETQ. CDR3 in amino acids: CASSLESQGYCFF. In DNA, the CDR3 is TGCGCCAGCAGCTTGGAGTCACAGGGTTACTGTTTCTTC.

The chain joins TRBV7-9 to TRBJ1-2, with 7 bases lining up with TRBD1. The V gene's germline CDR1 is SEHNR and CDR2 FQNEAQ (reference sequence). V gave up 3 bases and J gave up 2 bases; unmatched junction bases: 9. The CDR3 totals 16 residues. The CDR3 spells CASSLSGTVRNYGYTF. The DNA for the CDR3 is TGTGCCAGCAGCTTGTCCGGGACAGTAAGGAACTATGGCTACACCTTC.

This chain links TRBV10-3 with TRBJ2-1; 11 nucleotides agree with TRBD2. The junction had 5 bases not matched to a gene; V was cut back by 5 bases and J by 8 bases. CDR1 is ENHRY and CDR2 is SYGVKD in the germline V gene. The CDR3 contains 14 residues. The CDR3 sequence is CAISTSGRSHEQFF. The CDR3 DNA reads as TGTGCCATCAGTACTAGCGGGAGATCCCATGAGCAGTTCTTC.

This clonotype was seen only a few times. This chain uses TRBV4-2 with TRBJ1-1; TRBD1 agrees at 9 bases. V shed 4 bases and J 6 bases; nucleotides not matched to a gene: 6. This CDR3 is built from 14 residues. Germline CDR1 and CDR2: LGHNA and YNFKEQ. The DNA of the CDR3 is TGTGCCAGCAGCCGGACACAGGGGGCTGCTGAAGCTTTCTTT. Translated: CASSRTQGAAEAFF.

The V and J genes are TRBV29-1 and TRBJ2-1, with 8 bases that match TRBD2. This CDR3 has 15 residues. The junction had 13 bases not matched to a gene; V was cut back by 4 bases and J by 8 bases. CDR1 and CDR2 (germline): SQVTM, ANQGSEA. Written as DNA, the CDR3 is TGCAGCGTTGTGGTGCTTGCGGGAGGCCGGGATGAGCAGTTCTTC. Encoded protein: CSVVVLAGGRDEQFF.

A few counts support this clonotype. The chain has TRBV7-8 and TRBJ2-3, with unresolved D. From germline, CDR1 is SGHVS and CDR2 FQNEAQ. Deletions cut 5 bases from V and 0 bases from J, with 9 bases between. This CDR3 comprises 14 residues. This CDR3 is CASSIPGSTDTQYF. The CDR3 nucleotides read TGTGCCAGCAGCATCCCTGGGAGCACAGATACGCAGTATTTT. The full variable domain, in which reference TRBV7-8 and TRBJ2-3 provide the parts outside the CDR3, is GAGVSQSPRYKVAKRGQDVALRCDPISGHVSLFWYQQALGQGPEFLTYFQNEAQLDKSGLPSDRFFAERPEGSVSTLKIQRTQQEDSAVYLCASSIPGSTDTQYFGPGTRLTVL.

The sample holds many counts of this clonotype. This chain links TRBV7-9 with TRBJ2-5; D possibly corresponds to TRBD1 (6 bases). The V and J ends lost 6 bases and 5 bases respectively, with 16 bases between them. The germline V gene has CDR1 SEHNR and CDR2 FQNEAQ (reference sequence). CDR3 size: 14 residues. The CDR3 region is CASSRIQGLETQYF. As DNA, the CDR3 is TGTGCCAGCAGTCGGATCCAGGGGTTGGAGACCCAGTACTTC.

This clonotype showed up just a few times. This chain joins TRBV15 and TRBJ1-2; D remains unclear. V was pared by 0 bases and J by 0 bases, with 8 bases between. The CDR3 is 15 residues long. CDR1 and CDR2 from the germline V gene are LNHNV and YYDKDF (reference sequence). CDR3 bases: TGTGCCACCAGCAGAGAGGCAGCCTCTAACTATGGCTACACCTTC. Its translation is CATSREAASNYGYTF.

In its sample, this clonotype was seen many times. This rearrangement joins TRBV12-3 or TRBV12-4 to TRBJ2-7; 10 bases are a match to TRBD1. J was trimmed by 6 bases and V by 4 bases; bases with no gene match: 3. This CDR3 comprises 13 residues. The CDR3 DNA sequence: TGTGCCAGCAGTTCCCGACAGGGGGCCGAGCAGTACTTC. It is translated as CASSSRQGAEQYF.

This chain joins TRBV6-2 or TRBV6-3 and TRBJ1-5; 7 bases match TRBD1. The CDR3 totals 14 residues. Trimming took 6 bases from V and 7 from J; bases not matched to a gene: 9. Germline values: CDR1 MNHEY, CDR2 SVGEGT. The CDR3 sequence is CASSQGGRGQPQHF. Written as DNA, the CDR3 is TGTGCCAGCAGCCAAGGGGGCCGAGGACAGCCCCAGCATTTT.

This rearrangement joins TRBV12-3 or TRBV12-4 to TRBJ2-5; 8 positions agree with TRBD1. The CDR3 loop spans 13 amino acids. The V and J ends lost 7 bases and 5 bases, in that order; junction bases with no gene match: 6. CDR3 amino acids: CASTLTGGETQYF. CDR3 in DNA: TGTGCCAGCACCCTCACAGGGGGGGAGACCCAGTACTTC.

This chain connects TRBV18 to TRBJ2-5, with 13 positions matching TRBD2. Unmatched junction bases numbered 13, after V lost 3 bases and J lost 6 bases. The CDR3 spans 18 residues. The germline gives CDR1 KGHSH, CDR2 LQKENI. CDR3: CASSPWTSGGHRLQTQYF. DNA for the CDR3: TGTGCCAGCTCACCTTGGACTAGCGGGGGCCATCGTTTGCAGACCCAGTACTTC.